A single sample gave rise to the 28 T cell receptor beta chains below, sequenced in a study of Ad26.COV2.S vaccination and SARS-CoV-2 variants. The sample's treatment: around 19 received Ad26.COV2.S at low or high dose, single or two shots; several received placebo; per-sample allocation not given. Sampling was performed 63 days after the first vaccine or placebo injection. Produced via immunoSEQ multiplex PCR; TCRdb's table is partial and in-frame only. Among 400,000 to 500,000 clones listed, approximately 92% were seen once. Material: peripheral blood, obtained in a trial of Ad26.COV2.S vaccine versus placebo. These receptors were obtained from a person between 18 and 60 years old who received the Ad26.COV2.S COVID-19 vaccine or a placebo.

This chain joins TRBV11-3 and TRBJ2-5; D is ambiguous. CDR3 length: 14 amino acids. Trimming removed 10 bases at V and 9 bases at J, with 24 bases between. The germline V gene has CDR1 SGHNT and CDR2 YENEEA. The CDR3 loop is CATAPIDMPLAQYF. In DNA form, the CDR3 reads TGTGCCACCGCACCGATAGACATGCCGTTGGCCCAGTACTTC.

This sequence joins TRBV7-3 and TRBJ2-3, with D unresolved. The germline gives CDR1 SGHTA, CDR2 FQGTGA. Deletions cut 1 base from V and 2 bases from J, with 10 bases between. The CDR3 covers 15 residues. Here the CDR3 DNA reads TGTGCCAGCAGCTTAATGGGGAAATACACAGATACGCAGTATTTT. Residues: CASSLMGKYTDTQYF.

V gene TRBV7-7 combines with J gene TRBJ2-1; a possible D gene is TRBD1 (6 bases). CDR3 length: 15 residues. V lost 5 bases and J 1 base, leaving 12 bases between the germline ends. Germline CDR1 SSHAT, CDR2 FNYEAQ (reference sequence). The CDR3 DNA reads TGTGCCAGCAGCCCACAGGGTGCGTCCTACAATGAGCAGTTCTTC. Protein sequence: CASSPQGASYNEQFF.

The chain links TRBV7-3 to TRBJ2-3; no definite D call. V lost 7 bases and J lost 0, with 11 bases in between. There are 14 residues in the CDR3. Germline V gives CDR1 SGHTA, CDR2 FQGTGA. The CDR3 nucleotides read TGTGCCAGCAAGCCCCGCCTTAGCACAGATACGCAGTATTTT. Protein product: CASKPRLSTDTQYF.

The rearrangement links TRBV6-5 to TRBJ2-1; possibly TRBD1 for D (7 bases). Germline V CDR1 and CDR2: MNHEY, SVGAGI. The CDR3 is 15 amino acids. V was clipped by 6 bases and J by 8 bases, with 20 bases between them. The CDR3 DNA reads as TGTGCCAGCAGCCGCACCAGGGGGGCAGGCGATGAGCAGTTCTTC. Amino acid sequence: CASSRTRGAGDEQFF.

The chain uses TRBV6-2 or TRBV6-3 and TRBJ1-2; unclear D gene. The CDR3 loop spans 18 amino acids. Germline CDR1 reads MNHEY; CDR2 reads SVGEGT. Trimming shortened V by 5 bases and J by 0 bases, and 22 bases separated the two germline ends. The CDR3 bases are TGTGCCAGCAGTGACCTCCTAAGAGGGTCCAAGTCTAACTATGGCTACACCTTC. Encoded protein: CASSDLLRGSKSNYGYTF.

The rearrangement uses TRBV28 and TRBJ2-3; 8 nucleotides match TRBD2. The germline V gene has CDR1 MDHEN and CDR2 SYDVKM. The trim removed 6 bases at V and 5 bases at J, leaving 10 bases unmatched. CDR3 length: 15 amino acids. This CDR3 reads CASRNREGRIDTQYF. CDR3 DNA sequence: TGTGCCAGCAGGAACCGGGAGGGTAGGATAGATACGCAGTATTTT.

The chain is built from TRBV7-6 and TRBJ2-1; the match to TRBD2 covers 14 bases. V lost 1 base and J lost 2; bases outside the gene matches: 4. The CDR3 is 18 residues long. CDR1 is SGHVS, CDR2 FNYEAQ, per germline. The CDR3 DNA is TGTGCCAGCAGCTTAGAGACTAGCGGGGGGGCGCCCTACAATGAGCAGTTCTTC. This codes for CASSLETSGGAPYNEQFF.

This chain joins TRBV5-1 and TRBJ1-2; TRBD1 matches 12 bases. The CDR3 is 15 amino acids. The germline V gene has CDR1 SGHRS and CDR2 YFSETQ. Trimming at V came to 2 bases and at J to 6 bases, leaving 5 bases not matched to a gene. The CDR3 reads CASSLSGTGGDGYTF. The CDR3 nucleotides are TGCGCCAGCAGCTTAAGTGGGACAGGGGGCGATGGCTACACCTTC.

This CDR3 is CASSETETYEQYF. Written as DNA, the CDR3 is TGCGCCAGCAGTGAAACAGAAACCTACGAGCAGTACTTC. The rearrangement joins TRBV10-2 to TRBJ2-7, with D uncertain. The CDR3 covers 13 residues. Trimming removed 3 bases at V and 2 bases at J, with 8 bases between. Looked up from germline, CDR1 is WSHSY and CDR2 is SAAADI.

The rearrangement joins TRBV18 to TRBJ1-4, with D maybe TRBD1 (5 bases). Germline values: CDR1 KGHSH, CDR2 LQKENI. The V end lost 0 bases, the J end lost 6 bases, and 8 bases lay between the germline ends. The CDR3 is made up of 14 amino acids. The CDR3 loop reads CASSPPGRDEKLFF. The DNA of the CDR3 is TGTGCCAGCTCACCACCGGGCAGGGATGAAAAACTGTTTTTT. Based on the CDR3 plus reference TRBV18 and TRBJ1-4, the full variable domain is NAGVMQNPRHLVRRRGQEARLRCSPMKGHSHVYWYRQLPEEGLKFMVYLQKENIIDESGMPKERFSAEFPKEGPSILRIQQVVRGDSAAYFCASSPPGRDEKLFFGSGTQLSVL.

This clone showed up just a few times. V is TRBV9 and J is TRBJ2-7, with 9 positions matching TRBD2. Germline-derived CDR1 and CDR2 are SGDLS and YYNGEE. Trimming cost V 4 bases and J 2 bases; bases outside gene matches: 4. This CDR3 spans 14 amino acids. CDR3 in DNA: TGTGCCAGCAGCAGGAGCGGGGGGACCTACGAGCAGTACTTC. It translates to CASSRSGGTYEQYF. Supplemented by reference TRBV9 and TRBJ2-7, the full variable domain reads DSGVTQTPKHLITATGQRVTLRCSPRSGDLSVYWYQQSLDQGLQFLIQYYNGEERAKGNILERFSAQQFPDLHSELNLSSLELGDSALYFCASSRSGGTYEQYFGPGTRLTVT.

The chain links TRBV3-1 (or the pseudogene TRBV3-2) to TRBJ1-6; the D gene is possibly TRBD1 (6 bases). Between the trimmed V and J ends, which lost 4 bases and 9 bases, there was a span of 19 bases. The CDR3 is made up of 16 amino acids. The germline V gene encodes CDR1 LGHDT and CDR2 YNNKEL (reference sequence). The CDR3 DNA sequence: TGTGCCAGCAGCCCCCCGGACAGCGAAGGAAGTTCACCCCTCCACTTT. Residues: CASSPPDSEGSSPLHF.

As DNA, the CDR3 is TGCGCCAGCAGCCAAGATGTGAGGGGGCGGACTGAAGCTTTCTTT. It encodes CASSQDVRGRTEAFF. This chain uses TRBV4-1 with TRBJ1-1, with 7 bases aligning to TRBD1. V shed 0 bases and J 5 bases; nucleotides not matched to a gene: 6. This CDR3 has 15 amino acids. CDR1 is MGHRA, CDR2 YSYEKL, per germline.

In its sample, this clone was seen once. This sequence joins TRBV9 and TRBJ1-4; D gene ambiguous. Per germline, CDR1 SGDLS and CDR2 YYNGEE. The CDR3 has 17 amino acids. V shed 3 bases and J shed 1 base, with 16 bases lying between them. CDR3 loop: CASSATQTFGTNEKLFF. As DNA, the CDR3 is TGTGCCAGCAGCGCTACTCAGACTTTCGGAACTAATGAAAAACTGTTTTTT.

The V call is TRBV5-5, the J call TRBJ1-4; D call uncertain. Per germline, CDR1 SGHKS and CDR2 YYEKEE (reference sequence). Trimming cost V 2 bases and J 2 bases, with 7 bases left between them. The CDR3 runs 14 residues. The CDR3 DNA sequence: TGTGCCAGCAGCTTTCCGATCACTAATGAAAAACTGTTTTTT. It is translated as CASSFPITNEKLFF.

The CDR3 here is CASKAEVDSGYTF. CDR3 nucleotide sequence: TGTGCCAGCAAAGCCGAGGTCGACAGTGGCTACACCTTC. The chain has TRBV2 and TRBJ1-2, with D perhaps TRBD1 (5 bases). Between the trimmed V and J ends, which lost 7 bases and 7 bases, there was a span of 16 bases. The CDR3 runs 13 residues. The germline CDR1 and CDR2 sequences are SNHLY and FYNNEI.

This chain links TRBV7-6 with TRBJ2-1; 7 nucleotides align to TRBD2. CDR1 and CDR2 (germline): SGHVS, FNYEAQ. The CDR3 is 13 residues long. The V and J ends lost 4 bases and 3 bases, in that order; junction bases with no gene match: 0. The CDR3: CASSSSGYNEQFF. As DNA, the CDR3 is TGTGCCAGCAGCTCTAGCGGCTACAATGAGCAGTTCTTC.

The chain links TRBV7-9 to TRBJ1-4; 8 bases are shared with TRBD1. The CDR3 is made up of 15 amino acids. Unmatched junction bases numbered 10, after V lost 5 bases and J lost 8 bases. Germline V gene sequence: CDR1 SEHNR, CDR2 FQNEAQ (reference sequence). The CDR3 DNA sequence: TGTGCCAGCAGCCGCGGGCAGGGGGCTGACGAAAAACTGTTTTTT. Encoded protein: CASSRGQGADEKLFF.

This chain joins TRBV4-1 and TRBJ2-1; no firm D call. The CDR3 extends over 15 amino acids. Germline loops: CDR1 MGHRA, CDR2 YSYEKL. Trimming removed 2 bases at V and 2 bases at J, with 10 bases between. CDR3: CASSQRQHAYNEQFF. The CDR3, as DNA: TGCGCCAGCAGCCAAAGACAACACGCCTACAATGAGCAGTTCTTC.

The genes are TRBV12-5 and TRBJ2-1, with 7 nucleotides matching TRBD1. The CDR3 is made up of 16 amino acids. The V and J ends lost 3 bases and 6 bases, in that order; junction bases with no gene match: 11. The germline V gene encodes CDR1 LGHNT and CDR2 FRNRAP. The CDR3 loop reads CASGFTSGTETNEQFF. CDR3 coding DNA: TGTGCTAGTGGTTTTACCTCCGGGACAGAAACCAATGAGCAGTTCTTC.

CDR3 in amino acids: CASKIPGGKWETQYF. CDR3 nucleotides: TGTGCCAGCAAAATACCAGGGGGCAAATGGGAGACCCAGTACTTC. The V and J genes are TRBV6-5 and TRBJ2-5; 8 positions match TRBD1. V lost 7 bases, J lost 5 bases, and 12 bases stayed unmatched. CDR1 MNHEY and CDR2 SVGAGI come from the germline V gene. This CDR3 is built from 15 residues.

This chain joins TRBV5-5 and TRBJ1-2, with D maybe TRBD1 (5 bases). Trimming took off 2 bases at V and 8 bases at J, with 19 bases between the two ends. The CDR3 extends over 15 amino acids. Germline V gene lookup returns CDR1 SGHKS and CDR2 YYEKEE (reference sequence). The CDR3 sequence: CASSFLDTPAGGYTF. CDR3 in DNA: TGTGCCAGCAGCTTCTTGGACACCCCGGCCGGCGGCTACACCTTC.

This chain uses TRBV6-2 or TRBV6-3 with TRBJ1-4, with D tentatively TRBD1 (6 bases). With 5 bases removed from V and 0 bases from J, the gap between germline ends came to 16 bases. This CDR3 region has 17 residues. The germline V gene encodes CDR1 MNHEY and CDR2 SVGEGT. CDR3 DNA: TGTGCCAGCAGTCAACGCGGGGGCCTCGCAACTAATGAAAAACTGTTTTTT. Its protein product is CASSQRGGLATNEKLFF.

This clone has just one count. The gene calls are TRBV2 and TRBJ2-3, with D perhaps TRBD1 (5 bases). The CDR3 totals 16 residues. V gave up 9 bases and J gave up 0 bases, with 19 bases separating them. Germline V lookup: CDR1 SNHLY, CDR2 FYNNEI. CDR3 DNA: TGTGCCAGTACATTTGGGCAGGGTACTAGCACAGATACGCAGTATTTT. It codes for CASTFGQGTSTDTQYF.

The V gene is TRBV5-1, the J gene TRBJ2-1, with D possibly being TRBD1 or TRBD2 (5 bases each). Per the germline V gene, CDR1 is SGHRS and CDR2 is YFSETQ. The CDR3 extends over 17 amino acids. The germline V and J ends were trimmed by 4 bases and 0 bases, with 17 bases remaining between them. The CDR3 spells CASSEGLKTSSYNEQFF. In DNA form, the CDR3 reads TGCGCCAGCAGCGAGGGGCTTAAGACGAGCTCCTACAATGAGCAGTTCTTC.

The V gene is TRBV7-3, the J gene TRBJ1-6, with D uncertain. This CDR3 spans 11 amino acids. CDR1 and CDR2 (germline): SGHTA, FQGTGA. Trimming stripped 2 bases from V and 16 bases from J, with 9 bases between. The CDR3 coding sequence is TGTGCCAGCAGCTTAGGAGGGCTACTCCACTTT. Protein: CASSLGGLLHF. The variable domain in full, completed from reference TRBV7-3 and TRBJ1-6, reads GAGVSQTPSNKVTEKGKYVELRCDPISGHTALYWYRQSLGQGPEFLIYFQGTGAADDSGLPNDRFFAVRPEGSVSTLKIQRTERGDSAVYLCASSLGGLLHFGNGTRLTVT.

This chain uses TRBV13 with TRBJ2-1; 10 positions match TRBD2. Germline CDR1 is PRHDT and CDR2 is FYEKMQ (reference sequence). With V trimmed by 8 bases and J by 0 bases, 7 bases remained unmatched. CDR3 length: 16 residues. The DNA of the CDR3 is TGTGCCAGCGCTGGACTAGCGGTTAGCTCCTACAATGAGCAGTTCTTC. It codes for CASAGLAVSSYNEQFF.